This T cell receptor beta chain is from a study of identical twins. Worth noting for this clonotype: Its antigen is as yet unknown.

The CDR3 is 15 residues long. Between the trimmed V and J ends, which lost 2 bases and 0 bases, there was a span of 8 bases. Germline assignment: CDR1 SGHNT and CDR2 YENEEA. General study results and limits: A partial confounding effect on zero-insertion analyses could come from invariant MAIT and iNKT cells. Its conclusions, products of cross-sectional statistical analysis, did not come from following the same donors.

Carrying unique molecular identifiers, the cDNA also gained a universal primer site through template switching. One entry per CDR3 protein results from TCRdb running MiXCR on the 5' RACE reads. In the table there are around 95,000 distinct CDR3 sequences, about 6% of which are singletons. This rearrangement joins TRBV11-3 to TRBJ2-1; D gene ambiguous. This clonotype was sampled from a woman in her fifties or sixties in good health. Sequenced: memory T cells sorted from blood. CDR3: CASSLYAVSYNEQFF. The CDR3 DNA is TGTGCCAGCAGCTTATATGCAGTCTCCTACAATGAGCAGTTCTTC.